This T cell receptor (beta chain) originates from a study of T-cell memory formation after mild COVID-19. TCRdb redid the calling of the 5' RACE reads with MiXCR, one entry per CDR3 protein. The table lists about 270,000 distinct CDR3 sequences, 15% to 20% of them singletons. The J segment lost 2 bases and the V segment lost 5 bases, leaving 5 bases of the junction unmatched. Germline CDR1 DFQATT, CDR2 SNEGSKA (reference sequence). The CDR3 has 15 amino acids. The clonotype comes from a man aged 18 to 29 who had mild COVID-19 (a few samples of this study predate the infection). Cell type and time point are not known. Material: PBMCs or a T cell subset sorted from them (not recorded which). This chain connects TRBV20-1 to TRBJ2-3; TRBD2 aligns across 12 bases. CDR3 loop: CSAQRTSGATDTQYF. The DNA of the CDR3 is TGCAGTGCTCAGCGGACTAGCGGGGCCACAGATACGCAGTATTTT.